This T cell receptor (beta chain) stems from a study of T-cell memory formation after mild COVID-19. Study information: TCR clusters mostly belonged to single donors.

Each CDR3 protein is one row after TCRdb ran MiXCR on the 5' RACE reads. The sample has under 300,000 distinct CDR3 sequences, around 15% seen once; the top ten hold approximately 3.5%. This clonotype has just a few counts. Unmatched junction bases numbered 8, after V lost 7 bases and J lost 8 bases. CDR1 is ENHRY, CDR2 SYGVKD, per germline. The CDR3 contains 13 residues. What was sequenced was PBMCs or a T cell subset sorted from them (not recorded which). This TCR derives from a man aged 18 to 35 who had mild COVID-19 (a few samples of this study predate the infection). Cell type and time point are not known. The chain is built from TRBV10-3 and TRBJ2-1; TRBD1 matches at 7 bases. CDR3 sequence: CAITTGAAYEQFF. DNA for the CDR3: TGTGCCATCACCACAGGGGCCGCGTATGAGCAGTTCTTC.